This TCR beta chain was recorded in a study of blood T cell repertoires in COVID-19. Study in general: PBMCs, B-cell-depleted T cells, or T cells provided the cDNA or gDNA that made up the material.

The germline CDR1 and CDR2 sequences are MNHEY and SVGAGI. This CDR3 spans 14 amino acids. V lost 6 bases, J lost 6 bases, and 12 bases lay in between. Measured with immunoSEQ multiplex PCR; TCRdb has only the in-frame clones, and not every one. The sample consists of 220,000 or so clones, nearly 90% of them appearing once. This clonotype originated in a man in his thirties or forties who had been exposed to COVID-19. The chain links TRBV6-5 to TRBJ1-6; weak D call: TRBD1 (6 bases). Sequences were obtained from PBMCs or T cells enriched from blood (not recorded which). CDR3 nucleotide sequence: TGTGCCAGCAGCCGGACAGAGCCTAATTCACCCCTCCACTTT. This codes for CASSRTEPNSPLHF.